The 28 T cell receptor beta chains below were found in one sample sequenced in a study of CD8 T cells in ankylosing spondylitis. TCRdb independently ran MiXCR on the 5' RACE reads; one entry per CDR3 protein. The sample lists under 200,000 distinct CDR3 sequences, roughly 10% occurring once. The sequenced material came from blood, either unsorted or a sorted T cell fraction (not recorded which). Receptors were obtained from a male donor with ankylosing spondylitis or in good health (not recorded which).

This clonotype was recorded many times. CDR3: CAISEPPRGTTDTQYF. Here the CDR3 DNA reads TGTGCCATCAGTGAGCCCCCCCGGGGGACCACAGATACGCAGTATTTT. The rearrangement links TRBV10-3 to TRBJ2-3, with D perhaps matching TRBD2 (6 bases). Germline V gene sequence: CDR1 ENHRY, CDR2 SYGVKD. This CDR3 region has 16 residues. Trimming took off 2 bases at V and 2 bases at J, with 14 bases between the two ends.

This clonotype was seen only a few times. The chain joins TRBV10-1 to TRBJ2-7; D is undetermined. V lost 3 bases and J 3 bases, leaving 6 bases between the germline ends. CDR3 length: 12 amino acids. CDR1 is WNHNN and CDR2 is SYGVQD in the germline V gene (reference sequence). The CDR3 sequence is CASSEGNYEQYF. The CDR3 nucleotides are TGCGCCAGCAGTGAAGGGAACTACGAGCAGTACTTC.

This rearrangement joins TRBV12-3 or TRBV12-4 to TRBJ2-3, with 14 bases fitting TRBD2. The CDR3 consists of 17 residues. V lost 5 bases and J lost 2; bases outside the gene matches: 6. The CDR3 loop is CASSDGTSGGFTDTQYF. CDR3 nucleotide sequence: TGTGCCAGCAGTGACGGGACTAGCGGGGGCTTCACAGATACGCAGTATTTT.

This clonotype came up many times. The chain couples TRBV20-1 to TRBJ2-1; TRBD2 agrees at 13 bases. Germline CDR1 reads DFQATT; CDR2 reads SNEGSKA (reference sequence). V lost 5 bases and J lost 8; bases outside the gene matches: 3. This CDR3 contains 13 residues. In nucleotides, the CDR3 is TGCAGTGCTGGACTAGCGGGGGTATATGAGCAGTTCTTC. This encodes CSAGLAGVYEQFF.

This clonotype was counted only a few times. DNA of the CDR3: TGTGCCAGCAGTTTTAGCGGGGCACATCTCGAGCAGTACTTC. Protein sequence: CASSFSGAHLEQYF. V usage is TRBV27 and J usage is TRBJ2-7, with TRBD2 matching over 8 bases. The V and J ends lost 3 bases and 6 bases, in that order; junction bases with no gene match: 7. This CDR3 comprises 14 residues. Germline V gene data show CDR1 as MNHEY and CDR2 as SMNVEV (reference sequence).

This clonotype has at least ten counts. The chain links TRBV4-1 to TRBJ2-5, with TRBD1 as a possible D gene (5 bases). The CDR3 consists of 14 residues. From germline, CDR1 is MGHRA and CDR2 YSYEKL. V was trimmed by 4 bases and J by 1 base, leaving 10 bases between them. The DNA for the CDR3 is TGCGCCAGCAGCCCTGGGGCTAGCCAAGAGACCCAGTACTTC. Amino acids: CASSPGASQETQYF.

In this sample, this clonotype turned up many times. This chain links TRBV5-6 with TRBJ2-1; 8 nucleotides agree with TRBD1. CDR1 and CDR2 from the germline V gene are SGHDT and YYEEEE. The CDR3 runs to 14 residues. Trimming cost V 4 bases and J 5 bases; bases outside gene matches: 5. CDR3 region: CASSPQGAHNEQFF. The CDR3 DNA sequence: TGTGCCAGCAGCCCGCAGGGGGCCCACAATGAGCAGTTCTTC.

This clonotype showed up many times. The J gene is TRBJ2-2, the V gene TRBV7-7; 11 nucleotides match TRBD2. V trimming: 5 bases; J trimming: 5 bases; junction bases outside the gene matches: 4. Germline V gives CDR1 SSHAT, CDR2 FNYEAQ (reference sequence). CDR3 length equals 15 residues. In DNA, the CDR3 is TGTGCCAGCAGCCAAGGACTAGCGGGTACCGGGGAGCTGTTTTTT. It specifies CASSQGLAGTGELFF.

This chain connects TRBV7-2 to TRBJ2-3; D unresolved. V was clipped by 1 base and J by 0 bases, with 8 bases between them. The CDR3 is made up of 15 amino acids. CDR1 is SGHTA and CDR2 is FQGNSA in the germline V gene. The CDR3, as DNA: TGTGCCAGCAGCTTAGTGGCGGCTAGCACAGATACGCAGTATTTT. It specifies CASSLVAASTDTQYF.

There are many counts of this clonotype. The V and J genes are TRBV28 and TRBJ2-2, with 8 bases identical to TRBD1. V lost 4 bases to trimming and J lost 6 bases; unmatched junction nucleotides: 10. Germline V gene sequence: CDR1 MDHEN, CDR2 SYDVKM. The CDR3 length is 16 residues. CDR3 loop: CASSSGQGRVAGELFF. In nucleotides, the CDR3 is TGTGCCAGCAGTTCAGGACAGGGCCGAGTCGCCGGGGAGCTGTTTTTT.

The chain combines TRBV5-4 with TRBJ2-1, with 9 positions matching TRBD2. Germline lookup yields CDR1 SGHNT and CDR2 YYREEE (reference sequence). The CDR3 is made up of 16 amino acids. Trimming removed 2 bases from V and 3 bases from J; junction bases left unmatched: 6. CDR3 coding DNA: TGTGCCAGCAGCTTCGGCGGGACTAGCTTCTACAATGAGCAGTTCTTC. Translated: CASSFGGTSFYNEQFF.

This chain connects TRBV5-1 to TRBJ2-2; TRBD2 is a possible D gene (5 bases). The CDR3 has 13 amino acids. V lost 6 bases and J lost 4, with 10 bases in between. In germline, CDR1 is SGHRS, CDR2 YFSETQ. The CDR3 loop is CASMRRGTGELFF. The CDR3 bases are TGCGCCAGCATGCGTCGGGGCACCGGGGAGCTGTTTTTT.

This clonotype showed up many times. One junction end does not reproduce the germline sequence, and a read error may be involved. The chain couples TRBV4-3 to TRBJ2-1, with a tentative D call TRBD1 (5 bases). The CDR3 loop spans 13 amino acids. Germline CDR1 is LGHNA and CDR2 is YSLEER. The CDR3 here is CASSQGAYNEQFF. CDR3 bases: TGTGCCAGCAGCCAAGGGGCCTACAATGAGCAGTTCTTC.

The chain uses TRBV5-1 and TRBJ2-2; TRBD2 matches 8 bases. The CDR3 totals 19 residues. J gave up 0 bases and V 4 bases, and 14 bases lay outside the gene matches. The germline CDR1 and CDR2 sequences are SGHRS and YFSETQ. The CDR3 DNA reads TGCGCCAGCAGCCATGGGTTGGGTAGCGGGAATACGAACACCGGGGAGCTGTTTTTT. Translation: CASSHGLGSGNTNTGELFF.

This clonotype was recorded at least ten times. The chain joins TRBV12-3 or TRBV12-4 to TRBJ2-1, with D possibly being TRBD1 or TRBD2 (6 bases each). This CDR3 is 14 amino acids long. Trimming left V 1 base short and J 7 bases short, with 11 bases between. The CDR3 coding sequence is TGTGCCAGCAGTTTAGTTCCGGGGGCAAATGAGCAGTTCTTC. Its protein product is CASSLVPGANEQFF.

J is TRBJ2-1 and V is TRBV12-3 or TRBV12-4, with D maybe TRBD1 (7 bases). The V gene lost 5 bases and the J gene lost 7 bases, with 12 bases spanning the gap. The CDR3 has 13 amino acids. The CDR3 protein is CASSASGGNEQFF. CDR3 in DNA: TGTGCCAGCAGTGCCTCAGGGGGGAATGAGCAGTTCTTC.

This clonotype was detected many times. This chain uses TRBV10-3 with TRBJ2-3; a possible D gene is TRBD2 (5 bases). This CDR3 has 15 amino acids. V lost 3 bases, J lost 0 bases, and 10 bases lay in between. In germline, CDR1 is ENHRY, CDR2 SYGVKD. The CDR3 protein is CAISDPAASTDTQYF. The CDR3 nucleotides are TGTGCCATCAGTGATCCAGCGGCCAGCACAGATACGCAGTATTTT.

This chain uses TRBV5-1 with TRBJ1-1; 8 bases are a match to TRBD1. Germline V lookup: CDR1 SGHRS, CDR2 YFSETQ. The CDR3 spans 16 residues. J lost 0 bases, V lost 0 bases, and 4 bases had no gene match. Written as DNA, the CDR3 is TGCGCCAGCAGCTTGGGGACAGGGCGCATGAACACTGAAGCTTTCTTT. It yields the protein CASSLGTGRMNTEAFF.

This clonotype was counted many times. The rearrangement links TRBV4-1 to TRBJ2-1, with TRBD2 matching 13 bases. The CDR3 has 17 residues. V shed 0 bases and J 9 bases; nucleotides not matched to a gene: 8. Germline CDR1 reads MGHRA; CDR2 reads YSYEKL. The CDR3 DNA follows: TGCGCCAGCAGCCAAGAAGGGACTAGCGGGAATAAAGGTGAGCAGTTCTTC. Translated, it gives CASSQEGTSGNKGEQFF.

This clonotype has ten or more counts. The chain has TRBV20-1 and TRBJ2-5; 7 bases line up with TRBD1. CDR3 length: 12 residues. Unmatched junction bases numbered 3, after V lost 3 bases and J lost 5 bases. Germline lookup yields CDR1 DFQATT and CDR2 SNEGSKA (reference sequence). The CDR3 DNA is TGCAGTGCTAGGGGACAGTTGGAGACCCAGTACTTC. As protein: CSARGQLETQYF.

This clonotype was counted ten times or more. This chain links TRBV3-1 with TRBJ2-3; 7 bases line up with TRBD2. V trimming: 1 base; J trimming: 4 bases; junction bases outside the gene matches: 11. The CDR3 is 17 amino acids. Germline CDR1 reads LGHDT; CDR2 reads YNNKEL (reference sequence). The CDR3: CASSQGGGGGGADTQYF. Here the CDR3 DNA reads TGTGCCAGCAGCCAAGGGGGAGGCGGGGGTGGCGCAGATACGCAGTATTTT.

CDR3: CASGDEQYF. CDR3 nucleotide sequence: TGTGCCAGCGGTGACGAGCAGTACTTC. The chain couples TRBV11-3 to TRBJ2-7; no reliable D call. V was pared by 8 bases and J by 5 bases, with 4 bases between. The CDR3 spans 9 residues. CDR1 is SGHNT, CDR2 YENEEA, per germline. Variable domain in full (rest from reference TRBV11-3 and TRBJ2-7): EAGVVQSPRYKIIEKKQPVAFWCNPISGHNTLYWYLQNLGQGPELLIRYENEEAVDDSQLPKDRFSAERLKGVDSTLKIQPAELGDSAVYLCASGDEQYFGPGTRLTVT.

Concerning this clonotype itself: A much more abundant neighbour one base away suggests this may be a read error. This CDR3 is missing its conserved last phenylalanine or tryptophan, likely due to a read error. V is TRBV5-1 and J is TRBJ2-5; tentatively, D is TRBD2 (5 bases). The germline V gene has CDR1 SGHRS and CDR2 YFSETQ. The CDR3 runs to 13 residues. V lost 4 bases to trimming and J lost 5 bases, with 12 bases between them. The CDR3 is CASSPDPGETQYS. In DNA, the CDR3 is TGCGCCAGCAGCCCGGACCCGGGGGAGACCCAGTACTCC.

This clonotype showed up many times. The rearrangement uses TRBV20-1 and TRBJ2-7, with 9 bases aligning to TRBD2. Looked up from germline, CDR1 is DFQATT and CDR2 is SNEGSKA (reference sequence). The CDR3 contains 15 residues. The trim removed 3 bases at V and 3 bases at J, leaving 9 bases unmatched. This chain's CDR3 is CSARALGLAGYEQYF. The CDR3, as DNA: TGCAGTGCTAGGGCTTTGGGACTAGCTGGCTACGAGCAGTACTTC.

Concerning this clonotype: A much larger clone lies one base from this, so it may be a read error. V gene TRBV6-1 combines with J gene TRBJ2-7, with 12 bases that match TRBD1. V was clipped by 5 bases and J by 5 bases; unmatched bases: 10. The V gene's germline CDR1 is MNHNS and CDR2 SASEGT. CDR3 size: 16 residues. CDR3 nucleotides: TGTGCCAGCAGTCCTGGGACAGGGGGCATGGGCGACGAGCAGTACTTC. Protein product: CASSPGTGGMGDEQYF.

This sequence joins TRBV9 and TRBJ2-2, with 13 bases matching TRBD2. This CDR3 comprises 15 residues. The germline gives CDR1 SGDLS, CDR2 YYNGEE. The J segment lost 3 bases and the V segment lost 4 bases, leaving 0 bases of the junction unmatched. CDR3 amino acids: CASSTSGGDTGELFF. CDR3 nucleotides: TGTGCCAGCAGCACTAGCGGGGGGGACACCGGGGAGCTGTTTTTT.

This clonotype was recorded many times. The chain is built from TRBV5-5 and TRBJ1-6, with 8 bases lining up with TRBD1. CDR1 and CDR2 (germline): SGHKS, YYEKEE (reference sequence). V lost 0 bases, J lost 10 bases, and 3 bases stayed unmatched. The CDR3 consists of 14 residues. CDR3 coding DNA: TGTGCCAGCAGCTTGGGACAGGGGACGTCACCCCTCCACTTT. This encodes CASSLGQGTSPLHF.

The chain joins TRBV3-1 to TRBJ2-5, with 16 bases matching TRBD2. V gave up 7 bases and J gave up 2 bases; unmatched junction bases: 4. CDR1 and CDR2 from the germline V gene are LGHDT and YNNKEL (reference sequence). The CDR3 spans 16 residues. In nucleotides, the CDR3 is TGTGCCAGCACCTCGGGACTAGCGGGGGGGCAAGAGACCCAGTACTTC. This sequence encodes CASTSGLAGGQETQYF.